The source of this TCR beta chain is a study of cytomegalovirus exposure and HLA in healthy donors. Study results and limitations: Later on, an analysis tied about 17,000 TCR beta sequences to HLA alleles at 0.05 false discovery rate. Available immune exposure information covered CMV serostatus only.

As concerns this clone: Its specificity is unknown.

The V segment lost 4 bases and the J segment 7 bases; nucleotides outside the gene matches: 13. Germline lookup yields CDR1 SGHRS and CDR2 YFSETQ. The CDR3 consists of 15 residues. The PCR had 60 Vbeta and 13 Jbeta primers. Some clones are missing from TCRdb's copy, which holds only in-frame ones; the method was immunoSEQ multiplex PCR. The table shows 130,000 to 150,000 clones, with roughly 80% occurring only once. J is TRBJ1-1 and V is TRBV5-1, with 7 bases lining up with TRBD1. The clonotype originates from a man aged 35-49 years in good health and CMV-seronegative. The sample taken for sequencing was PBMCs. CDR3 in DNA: TGCGCCAGCAGCACGGAGGGGACAGAGCGTGATGAAGCTTTCTTT. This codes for CASSTEGTERDEAFF. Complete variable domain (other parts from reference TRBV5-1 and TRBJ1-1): KAGVTQTPRYLIKTRGQQVTLSCSPISGHRSVSWYQQTPGQGLQFLFEYFSETQRNKGNFPGRFSGRQFSNSRSEMNVSTLELGDSALYLCASSTEGTERDEAFFGQGTRLTVV.